This TCR beta chain comes out of a study of beta chain features in type 1 diabetes. Isolated RNA was reverse transcribed in full, so expressed TCRB transcripts were sequenced. Sequencing of naive, central memory and regulatory T cell samples gave an average of around 3.8 million reads. TCRdb keeps only in-frame clones here, not all; method: immunoSEQ multiplex PCR. The table includes about 650,000 clones, under 15% detected once. A note on this clone: The target antigen is unknown.

Study findings and constraints: Significant though moderate, a shortening of TCRB CDR3s appeared in all four CD4+ subsets of Type 1 diabetes patients.

The clonotype was recovered from a man aged 30-40 years with type 1 diabetes. Sequenced material: naive CD4+ T cells from blood.

Here the CDR3 reads CASSGGQGGQPQHF. The CDR3 nucleotides are TGTGCCAGCAGTGGTGGACAGGGAGGTCAGCCCCAGCATTTT. This chain connects TRBV6-6 to TRBJ1-5; TRBD1 matches 8 bases. The CDR3 runs to 14 residues. V gave up 5 bases and J gave up 6 bases; unmatched junction bases: 6. Germline values: CDR1 MNHNY, CDR2 SVGAGI (reference sequence).